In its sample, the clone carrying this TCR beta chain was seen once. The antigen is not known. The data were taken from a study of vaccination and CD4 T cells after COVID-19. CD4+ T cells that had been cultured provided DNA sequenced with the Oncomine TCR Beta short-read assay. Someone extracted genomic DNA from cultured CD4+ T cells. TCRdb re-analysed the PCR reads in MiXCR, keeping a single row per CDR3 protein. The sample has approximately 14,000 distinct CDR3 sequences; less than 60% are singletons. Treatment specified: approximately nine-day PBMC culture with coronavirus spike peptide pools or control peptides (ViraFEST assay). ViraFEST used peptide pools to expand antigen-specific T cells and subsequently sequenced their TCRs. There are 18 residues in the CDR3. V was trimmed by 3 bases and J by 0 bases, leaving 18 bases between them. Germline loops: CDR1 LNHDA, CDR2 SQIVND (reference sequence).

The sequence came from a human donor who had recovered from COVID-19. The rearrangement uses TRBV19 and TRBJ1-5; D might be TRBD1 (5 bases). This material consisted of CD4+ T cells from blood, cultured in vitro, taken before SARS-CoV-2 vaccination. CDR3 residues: CASSMRSSGVNSNQPQHF. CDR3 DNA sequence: TGTGCCAGTAGTATGCGTAGTTCGGGGGTGAATAGCAATCAGCCCCAGCATTTT.